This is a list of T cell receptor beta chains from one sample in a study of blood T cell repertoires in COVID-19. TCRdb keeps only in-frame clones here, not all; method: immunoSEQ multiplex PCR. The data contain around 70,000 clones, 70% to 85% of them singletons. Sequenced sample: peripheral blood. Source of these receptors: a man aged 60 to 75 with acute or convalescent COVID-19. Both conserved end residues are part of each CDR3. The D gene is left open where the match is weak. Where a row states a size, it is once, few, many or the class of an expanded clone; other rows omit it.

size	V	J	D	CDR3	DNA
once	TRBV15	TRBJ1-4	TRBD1	CATSRAQGASGELFF	TGTGCCACCAGCAGAGCCCAGGGGGCATCGGGGGAACTGTTTTTT
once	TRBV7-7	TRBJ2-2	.	CASSLNQASGTGELFF	TGTGCCAGCAGCTTGAATCAGGCCTCGGGGACCGGGGAGCTGTTTTTT
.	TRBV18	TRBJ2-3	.	CASSPTPSTDTQYF	TGTGCCAGCTCACCCACTCCTAGCACAGATACGCAGTATTTT
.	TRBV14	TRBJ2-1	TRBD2	CASSQHVGGGNNEQFF	TGTGCCAGCAGCCAACACGTTGGGGGGGGAAACAATGAGCAGTTCTTC
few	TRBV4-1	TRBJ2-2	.	CASSQATGMTNTGELFF	TGCGCCAGCAGCCAAGCTACCGGGATGACGAACACCGGGGAGCTGTTTTTT
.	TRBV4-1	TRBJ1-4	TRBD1	CASSQDVGRGNEKLFF	TGCGCCAGCAGCCAAGATGTGGGCAGGGGGAATGAAAAACTGTTTTTT
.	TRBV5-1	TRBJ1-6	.	CASSLVTTGGSPLHF	TGCGCCAGCAGCTTGGTTACGACGGGGGGATCACCCCTCCACTTT
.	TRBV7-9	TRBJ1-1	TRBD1	CASRRDSTNTEAFF	TGTGCCAGCAGGCGGGACAGCACTAACACTGAAGCTTTCTTT
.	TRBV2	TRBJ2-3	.	CASSGVRTTDTQYF	TGTGCCAGCAGTGGGGTGCGGACTACAGATACGCAGTATTTT
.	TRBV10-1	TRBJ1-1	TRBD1	CASSDGAGGRTEAFF	TGCGCCAGCAGTGACGGAGCAGGGGGCAGAACTGAAGCTTTCTTT
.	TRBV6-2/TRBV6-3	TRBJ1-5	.	CASSYIQGSNQPQHF	TGTGCCAGCAGTTACATACAGGGCAGCAATCAGCCCCAGCATTTT
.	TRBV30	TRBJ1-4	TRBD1	CAWSTGGYANEKLFF	TGTGCCTGGAGTACAGGGGGCTATGCTAATGAAAAACTGTTTTTT
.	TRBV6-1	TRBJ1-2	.	CASSEGGYYGYTF	TGTGCCAGCAGTGAAGGAGGCTACTATGGCTACACCTTC
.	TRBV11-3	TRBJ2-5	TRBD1	CASSGRTGGQETQYF	TGTGCCAGCAGCGGGAGGACAGGGGGTCAAGAGACCCAGTACTTC
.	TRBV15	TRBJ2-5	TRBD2	CATSRFRRGGKETQYF	TGTGCCACCAGCAGGTTTAGGCGCGGGGGGAAAGAGACCCAGTACTTC
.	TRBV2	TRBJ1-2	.	CASSLAEASGYTF	TGTGCCAGCAGTCTGGCGGAGGCTAGCGGCTACACCTTC
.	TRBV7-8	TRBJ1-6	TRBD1	CASSLAGTANSPLHF	TGTGCCAGCAGTCTAGCTGGGACAGCGAATTCACCCCTCCACTTT
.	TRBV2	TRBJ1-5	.	CASITAPFSNQPQHF	TGTGCCAGCATAACAGCCCCTTTTAGCAATCAGCCCCAGCATTTT
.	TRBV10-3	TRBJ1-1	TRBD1	CAISLADRAWGTEAFF	TGTGCCATCAGTCTAGCCGACAGGGCCTGGGGCACTGAAGCTTTCTTT
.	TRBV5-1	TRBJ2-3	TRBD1	CASSMGLRDRFADTQYF	TGCGCCAGCAGCATGGGACTCCGGGACAGGTTCGCAGATACGCAGTATTTT
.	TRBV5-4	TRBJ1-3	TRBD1	CASSAGQGAEGNTIYF	TGTGCCAGCAGCGCGGGACAGGGGGCGGAGGGAAACACCATATATTTT
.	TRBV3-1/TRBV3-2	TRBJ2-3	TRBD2	CASSYRGERTDTQYF	TGTGCCAGCAGCTACCGGGGGGAAAGAACAGATACGCAGTATTTT
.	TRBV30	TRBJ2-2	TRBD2	CAWSVQLAGLGSGELFF	TGTGCCTGGAGTGTACAACTAGCGGGGCTCGGGTCCGGGGAGCTGTTTTTT
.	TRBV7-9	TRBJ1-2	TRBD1	CASSLVGFDRAIDGYTF	TGTGCCAGCAGCTTAGTAGGCTTTGACAGGGCAATAGATGGCTACACCTTC
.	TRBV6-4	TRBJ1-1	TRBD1	CASSADRVSEAFF	TGTGCCAGCAGTGCGGACAGGGTTTCTGAAGCTTTCTTT
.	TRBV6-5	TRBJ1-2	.	CASSLTADYGYTF	TGTGCCAGCAGTCTGACAGCAGACTATGGCTACACCTTC
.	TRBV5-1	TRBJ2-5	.	CASSLDAGQETQYF	TGCGCCAGCAGCTTGGATGCAGGGCAAGAGACCCAGTACTTC
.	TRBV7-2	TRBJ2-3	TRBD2	CASSSGGVGTDTQYF	TGTGCCAGCAGCTCGGGGGGGGTTGGGACAGATACGCAGTATTTT
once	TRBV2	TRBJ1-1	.	CASSVRGSTEAFF	TGTGCCAGCAGTGTGAGGGGGAGCACTGAAGCTTTCTTT
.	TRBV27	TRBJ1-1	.	CASSLIQGNTEAFF	TGTGCCAGCAGTTTAATACAGGGGAACACTGAAGCTTTCTTT
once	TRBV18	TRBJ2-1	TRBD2	CASSPSAGGANNEQFF	TGTGCCAGCTCACCTTCTGCCGGGGGGGCGAACAATGAGCAGTTCTTC
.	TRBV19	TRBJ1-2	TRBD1	CASKEGARNYGYTF	TGTGCCAGTAAGGAGGGGGCGAGAAACTATGGCTACACCTTC
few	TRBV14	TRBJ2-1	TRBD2	CASSQVAGGLFLSYNEQFF	TGTGCCAGCAGCCAGGTAGCGGGGGGCCTCTTTCTCTCCTACAATGAGCAGTTCTTC
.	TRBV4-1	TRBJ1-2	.	CASSQVSGANYGYTF	TGCGCCAGCAGCCAAGTATCAGGGGCTAACTATGGCTACACCTTC
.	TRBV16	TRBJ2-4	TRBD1	CASSPRPTGERAKNIQYF	TGTGCCAGCAGCCCTCGCCCGACAGGGGAAAGGGCCAAAAACATTCAGTACTTC
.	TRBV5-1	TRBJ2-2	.	CASSPRQEGTGELFF	TGCGCCAGCAGCCCAAGACAGGAAGGGACCGGGGAGCTGTTTTTT
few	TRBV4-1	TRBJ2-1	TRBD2	CASSPGASGFYNEQFF	TGCGCCAGCAGCCCGGGGGCTAGCGGGTTCTACAATGAGCAGTTCTTC
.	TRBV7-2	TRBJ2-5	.	CASSQRVETQYF	TGTGCCAGCAGCCAGCGGGTCGAGACCCAGTACTTC
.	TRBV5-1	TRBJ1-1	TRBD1	CASSLSATGGNTEAFF	TGCGCCAGCAGCTTGTCCGCGACAGGGGGCAACACTGAAGCTTTCTTT
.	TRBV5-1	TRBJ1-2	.	CASSLGGFGAGYGYTF	TGCGCCAGCAGCTTGGGCGGTTTTGGGGCTGGCTATGGCTACACCTTC
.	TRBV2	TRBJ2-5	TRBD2	CASRGGSETQYF	TGTGCCAGCAGGGGAGGGTCAGAGACCCAGTACTTC
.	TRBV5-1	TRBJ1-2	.	CASSPPGQISYGYTF	TGCGCCAGCAGCCCTCCGGGACAAATTAGCTATGGCTACACCTTC
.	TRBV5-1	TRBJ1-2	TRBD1	CASSGDSRDGYTF	TGCGCCAGCAGCGGGGACAGCAGGGATGGCTACACCTTC
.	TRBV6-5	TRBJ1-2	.	CASSYAGGAGYGYTF	TGTGCCAGCAGTTACGCGGGAGGGGCAGGTTATGGCTACACCTTC
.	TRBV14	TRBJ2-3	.	CASSQDGSKRDTQYF	TGTGCCAGCAGCCAAGATGGGTCAAAGCGGGATACGCAGTATTTT
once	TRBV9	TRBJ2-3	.	CASSVPLRGGGTDTQYF	TGTGCCAGCAGCGTGCCCCTTAGGGGCGGGGGCACAGATACGCAGTATTTT
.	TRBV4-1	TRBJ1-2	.	CASSPLGGVRNYGYTF	TGCGCCAGCAGCCCCCTGGGGGGGGTGAGGAACTATGGCTACACCTTC
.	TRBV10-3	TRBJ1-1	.	CAISKGWKNTEAFF	TGTGCCATCTCTAAGGGGTGGAAGAACACTGAAGCTTTCTTT
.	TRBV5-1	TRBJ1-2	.	CASSLGQALNLNTF	TGCGCCAGCAGCTTGGGGCAGGCCTTGAATCTGAACACCTTC
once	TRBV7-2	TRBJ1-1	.	CASSLPGRRYEAFF	TGTGCCAGCAGCTTGCCAGGGCGACGATATGAAGCTTTCTTT
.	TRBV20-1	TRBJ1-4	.	CSAHQGEKLFF	TGCAGTGCTCACCAGGGGGAAAAACTGTTTTTT
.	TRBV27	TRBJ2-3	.	CASTRQANTDTQYF	TGTGCCAGCACCAGACAGGCTAACACAGATACGCAGTATTTT
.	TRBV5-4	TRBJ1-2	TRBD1	CASSTDRGLVGYTF	TGTGCCAGCAGCACCGACAGGGGGCTTGTTGGCTACACCTTC
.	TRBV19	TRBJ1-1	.	CASSTYRGGANTEAFF	TGTGCCAGTAGTACCTACCGAGGAGGGGCGAACACTGAAGCTTTCTTT
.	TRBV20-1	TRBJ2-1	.	CSASTRWGRSYNEQFF	TGCAGTGCTAGTACCCGATGGGGGAGGTCCTACAATGAGCAGTTCTTC